Below are 22 T cell receptor beta chains sequenced from a single sample in a study of control samples from healthy donors and cancer patients. Data came from immunoSEQ multiplex PCR; TCRdb stores just in-frame clones and leaves some out. The sample lists fewer than 20,000 clones, less than 90% occurring once. Sequences were obtained from PBMCs. The receptors shown here come from a woman in her 70s with lung cancer.

This sequence joins TRBV9 and TRBJ2-7, with 8 bases aligning to TRBD1. Germline V CDR1 and CDR2: SGDLS, YYNGEE. The CDR3 extends over 14 amino acids. Unmatched junction bases numbered 7, after V lost 5 bases and J lost 3 bases. CDR3 protein: CASSPGTGFYEQYF. The CDR3, as DNA: TGTGCCAGCAGTCCCGGGACAGGATTCTACGAGCAGTACTTC.

This chain uses TRBV5-1 with TRBJ2-2, with TRBD2 identical over 9 bases. Per germline, CDR1 SGHRS and CDR2 YFSETQ. This CDR3 region has 16 residues. The V segment lost 4 bases and the J segment 4 bases; nucleotides outside the gene matches: 8. The CDR3 reads CASSVSGSSGTGELFF. CDR3 sequence (DNA): TGCGCCAGCAGCGTTAGCGGGAGTAGTGGCACCGGGGAGCTGTTTTTT.

The chain carries TRBV19 and TRBJ1-4; D is ambiguous. V was cut by 6 bases and J by 7 bases, with 9 bases left in between. Germline V gene lookup returns CDR1 LNHDA and CDR2 SQIVND (reference sequence). The CDR3 is 12 amino acids. The CDR3 DNA sequence: TGTGCCAGTAGGGGTCGAGTTGAAAAACTGTTTTTT. Translating it yields CASRGRVEKLFF.

CDR3 in amino acids: CASSQDPQGGAGANVLTF. The CDR3 DNA sequence: TGCGCCAGCAGCCAAGATCCCCAAGGGGGGGCTGGGGCCAACGTCCTGACTTTC. The J gene is TRBJ2-6, the V gene TRBV4-1; D is perhaps TRBD2 (7 bases). V dropped 0 bases and J dropped 2 bases, with 14 bases sitting between them. The germline gives CDR1 MGHRA, CDR2 YSYEKL. This CDR3 is 18 amino acids long.

The rearrangement links TRBV19 to TRBJ2-5; 9 bases agree with TRBD2. This CDR3 has 17 amino acids. Germline-derived CDR1 and CDR2 are LNHDA and SQIVND (reference sequence). The J segment lost 2 bases and the V segment lost 6 bases, leaving 13 bases of the junction unmatched. CDR3 in amino acids: CASSKSLQGLAQETQYF. CDR3 coding DNA: TGTGCCAGTAGCAAATCCCTCCAGGGACTAGCACAAGAGACCCAGTACTTC.

A few counts support this clone. This chain links TRBV7-9 with TRBJ1-2, with D uncertain. Per germline, CDR1 SEHNR and CDR2 FQNEAQ (reference sequence). Deletions cut 8 bases from V and 4 bases from J, with 14 bases between. This CDR3 has 13 residues. CDR3 sequence reads: CASHRAGSYGYTF. CDR3 bases: TGTGCCAGCCACCGGGCGGGCAGCTATGGCTACACCTTC.

V gene TRBV4-1 combines with J gene TRBJ2-2, with 10 positions matching TRBD1. The CDR3 is 15 amino acids. Trimming removed 3 bases from V and 5 bases from J; junction bases left unmatched: 3. CDR1 and CDR2 from the germline V gene are MGHRA and YSYEKL. DNA of the CDR3: TGCGCCAGCAGCCATGGACAGGGGGGAACCGGGGAGCTGTTTTTT. Translating gives CASSHGQGGTGELFF.

The chain combines TRBV9 with TRBJ1-4, with 8 bases fitting TRBD1. Germline lookup yields CDR1 SGDLS and CDR2 YYNGEE. The trim removed 4 bases at V and 3 bases at J, leaving 5 bases unmatched. The CDR3 consists of 15 residues. The CDR3 loop is CASSHSGQANEKLFF. CDR3 nucleotides: TGTGCCAGCAGCCATTCGGGACAGGCTAATGAAAAACTGTTTTTT.

This chain uses TRBV6-5 with TRBJ1-2; TRBD1 matches 7 bases. The V and J ends lost 7 bases and 3 bases, in that order; junction bases with no gene match: 8. The CDR3 loop spans 14 amino acids. The V gene's germline CDR1 is MNHEY and CDR2 SVGAGI. CDR3: CASTNSDRDYGYTF. The DNA for the CDR3 is TGTGCCAGCACCAACTCTGACAGGGACTATGGCTACACCTTC.

The rearrangement joins TRBV30 to TRBJ1-5; TRBD1 matches 7 bases. Germline CDR1 and CDR2: GTSNPN and SVGIG (reference sequence). This CDR3 is 13 amino acids long. J was trimmed by 7 bases and V by 2 bases; bases with no gene match: 5. CDR3 sequence: CAWSPTGVQPQHF. CDR3 sequence (DNA): TGTGCCTGGAGTCCCACAGGGGTACAGCCCCAGCATTTT.

V and J are TRBV5-5 and TRBJ2-7; D remains ambiguous. Deletions cut 0 bases from V and 3 bases from J, with 4 bases between. This CDR3 is 12 amino acids long. Germline values: CDR1 SGHKS, CDR2 YYEKEE (reference sequence). The CDR3 here is CASSLGIYEQYF. DNA for the CDR3: TGTGCCAGCAGCTTGGGGATCTACGAGCAGTACTTC. Full variable domain (missing parts from reference TRBV5-5 and TRBJ2-7): DAGVTQSPTHLIKTRGQQVTLRCSPISGHKSVSWYQQVLGQGPQFIFQYYEKEERGRGNFPDRFSARQFPNYSSELNVNALLLGDSALYLCASSLGIYEQYFGPGTRLTVT.

The rearrangement links TRBV11-2 to TRBJ1-4, with D perhaps matching TRBD1 (6 bases). This CDR3 has 14 amino acids. Trimming cost V 5 bases and J 8 bases, with 15 bases left between them. The germline V gene has CDR1 SGHAT and CDR2 FQNNGV. This CDR3 reads CASSRTGLGEKLFF. The CDR3 DNA follows: TGTGCCAGCAGCCGAACAGGGTTGGGCGAAAAACTGTTTTTT.

V gene TRBV6-5 combines with J gene TRBJ1-1, with D possibly being TRBD1 (5 bases). Trimming removed 2 bases at V and 3 bases at J, with 7 bases between. The CDR3 extends over 13 amino acids. Germline CDR1 reads MNHEY; CDR2 reads SVGAGI. Written as DNA, the CDR3 is TGTGCCAGCAGTTACGGGGGGGACACTGAAGCTTTCTTT. This sequence encodes CASSYGGDTEAFF.

This clone was found a few times. The chain has TRBV28 and TRBJ2-1; 14 nucleotides match TRBD2. V shed 5 bases, J shed 7 bases, and the junction held 16 bases outside the gene matches. Per germline, CDR1 MDHEN and CDR2 SYDVKM. The CDR3 spans 19 residues. CDR3 region: CASSPRTSGRPSSRNEQFF. In DNA, the CDR3 is TGTGCCAGCAGTCCCAGGACTAGCGGGAGGCCCTCTAGCAGGAATGAGCAGTTCTTC. Full variable domain (remainder filled in from reference TRBV28 and TRBJ2-1): DVKVTQSSRYLVKRTGEKVFLECVQDMDHENMFWYRQDPGLGLRLIYFSYDVKMKEKGDIPEGYSVSREKKERFSLILESASTNQTSMYLCASSPRTSGRPSSRNEQFFGPGTRLTVL.

The chain links TRBV4-3 to TRBJ2-2; no definite D call. V gave up 0 bases and J gave up 1 base, with 9 bases separating them. Germline V gene data show CDR1 as LGHNA and CDR2 as YSLEER. The CDR3 covers 16 residues. CDR3 sequence reads: CASSQDNWVNTGELFF. The DNA for the CDR3 is TGCGCCAGCAGCCAAGACAATTGGGTGAACACCGGGGAGCTGTTTTTT.

The genes are TRBV4-2 and TRBJ2-7; 11 bases agree with TRBD2. The CDR3 contains 12 residues. The ends lost 6 bases at V and 7 bases at J; junction bases unmatched: 2. Germline-derived CDR1 and CDR2 are LGHNA and YNFKEQ. The DNA of the CDR3 is TGTGCCAGCAGTCCTAGCGGGAGGGAGCAGTACTTC. It is translated as CASSPSGREQYF.

V is TRBV2 and J is TRBJ2-2; TRBD2 matches 7 bases. Germline assignment: CDR1 SNHLY and CDR2 FYNNEI. V shed 6 bases and J 1 base; nucleotides not matched to a gene: 2. The length of the CDR3 is 14 residues. The CDR3 sequence is CASRAGMNTGELFF. The CDR3 nucleotides are TGTGCCAGCAGAGCGGGAATGAACACCGGGGAGCTGTTTTTT.

The chain is built from TRBV19 and TRBJ1-2, with D hard to call. Germline loops: CDR1 LNHDA, CDR2 SQIVND (reference sequence). The ends were cut back, 5 bases at V and 4 bases at J, with 11 bases in the middle. This CDR3 has 13 residues. The chain's CDR3 is CASSFAGSYGYTF. CDR3 nucleotides: TGTGCCAGTAGTTTTGCAGGTTCCTATGGCTACACCTTC.

The table lists this clone with a few counts. The genes are TRBV28 and TRBJ2-1, with a possible D match to TRBD2 (6 bases). The CDR3 runs to 13 residues. Germline V gene data show CDR1 as MDHEN and CDR2 as SYDVKM. Trimming stripped 5 bases from V and 6 bases from J, with 11 bases between. The CDR3 spells CASSLGEVNEQFF. In nucleotides, the CDR3 is TGTGCCAGCAGTCTAGGGGAGGTCAATGAGCAGTTCTTC.

This sequence joins TRBV7-2 and TRBJ1-6; the D is unclear. Per germline, CDR1 SGHTA and CDR2 FQGNSA. The CDR3 has 14 residues. Trimming removed 4 bases at V and 7 bases at J, with 11 bases between. CDR3 sequence reads: CASSYLNANSPLHF. The CDR3 bases are TGTGCCAGCAGCTACCTGAATGCCAATTCACCCCTCCACTTT. The full variable domain, completed using reference TRBV7-2 and TRBJ1-6, is GAGVSQSPSNKVTEKGKDVELRCDPISGHTALYWYRQSLGQGLEFLIYFQGNSAPDKSGLPSDRFSAERTGGSVSTLTIQRTQQEDSAVYLCASSYLNANSPLHFGNGTRLTVT.

The chain couples TRBV24-1 to TRBJ2-2; perhaps TRBD2 as D (5 bases). The CDR3 totals 14 residues. Trimming took 3 bases from V and 6 from J, leaving 10 bases between them. Germline assignment: CDR1 KGHDR and CDR2 SFDVKD. The CDR3 protein is CATSDPGSAGELFF. CDR3 nucleotides: TGTGCCACCAGTGATCCGGGGAGCGCCGGGGAGCTGTTTTTT.

Comments on this clone: The junction differs from germline at one of its ends, possibly a read error. The chain has TRBV9 and TRBJ2-3; 16 bases are a match to TRBD2. The CDR3 contains 19 residues. Germline loops: CDR1 SGDLS, CDR2 YYNGEE. This CDR3 reads CAGSALGTSGRVGTDTQYF. CDR3 nucleotides: TGTGCCGGCAGCGCCCTCGGGACTAGCGGGAGGGTCGGCACAGATACGCAGTATTTT.